Listed here are 26 T cell receptor beta chains from one sample, sequenced in a study of T cell changes during pregnancy in multiple sclerosis. TCRdb's copy holds only in-frame clones and misses some; the assay was immunoSEQ multiplex PCR. The sample has around 60,000 clones, approximately 90% seen once; the top ten hold around 3%. The sequencing used peripheral blood, collected in the third trimester of pregnancy. The receptor source for this set is a female donor in good health, enrolled as a control in a pregnancy study.

This clone was counted once. The chain uses TRBV28 and TRBJ1-2; D unresolved. The V end was cut by 1 base, the J end by 2 bases, with 8 bases between. Germline lookup yields CDR1 MDHEN and CDR2 SYDVKM. The CDR3 consists of 14 residues. The CDR3 DNA reads as TGTGCCAGCAGTTTATCGGCGCGGAACTATGGCTACACCTTC. Protein: CASSLSARNYGYTF.

CDR3 nucleotides: TGTGCCAGCAACCCTCGAGGGAGTGAGACCCAGTACTTC. The encoded protein is CASNPRGSETQYF. The chain is built from TRBV28 and TRBJ2-5; the D gene is possibly TRBD2 (5 bases). The CDR3 totals 13 residues. Germline CDR1 reads MDHEN; CDR2 reads SYDVKM. V gave up 7 bases and J gave up 5 bases, with 14 bases separating them.

The chain has TRBV5-4 and TRBJ1-1; 9 bases line up with TRBD1. The junction had 9 bases not matched to a gene; V was cut back by 2 bases and J by 10 bases. Germline V gene data show CDR1 as SGHNT and CDR2 as YYREEE (reference sequence). The CDR3 runs 14 residues. CDR3 residues: CASSFDGTGLSAFF. In DNA form, the CDR3 reads TGTGCCAGCAGCTTCGACGGGACAGGGCTCTCAGCTTTCTTT.

The CDR3 here is CASSYSRDRDGTQYF. The DNA for the CDR3 is TGTGCCAGCAGTTACTCGAGGGACAGGGATGGTACGCAGTATTTT. The rearrangement uses TRBV6-5 and TRBJ2-3; TRBD1 agrees at 9 bases. CDR1 MNHEY and CDR2 SVGAGI come from the germline V gene. Unmatched junction bases numbered 6, after V lost 0 bases and J lost 8 bases. The CDR3 runs 15 residues.

The rearrangement links TRBV28 to TRBJ2-1; the match to TRBD2 covers 9 bases. The CDR3 has 15 residues. With V trimmed by 10 bases and J by 2 bases, 9 bases remained unmatched. From germline, CDR1 is MDHEN and CDR2 SYDVKM. Here the CDR3 DNA reads TGTGCCACGTCTAGCGGGACTGCAGCCTACAATGAGCAGTTCTTC. This sequence encodes CATSSGTAAYNEQFF.

This clone was seen only once. The gene calls are TRBV7-2 and TRBJ2-7; no clear D gene. The CDR3 extends over 15 amino acids. Germline CDR1 reads SGHTA; CDR2 reads FQGNSA. The ends were cut back, 1 base at V and 0 bases at J, with 10 bases in the middle. The CDR3: CASSLGSLSSYEQYF. The CDR3 DNA is TGTGCCAGCAGCTTAGGTTCGCTATCCTCCTACGAGCAGTACTTC.

For this clone: No DNA is shown, since the ends of the CDR3 on it are uncertain; the CDR3 is the one TCRdb lists. The chain has TRBV6-5 and TRBJ1-2. CDR1 and CDR2 (germline): MNHEY, SVGAGI. The CDR3 numbers 15 amino acids, ends counted. The CDR3 region is CASSYETSGRGGYTF.

V usage is TRBV27 and J usage is TRBJ1-2; 10 bases fit TRBD1. V was clipped by 5 bases and J by 1 base; unmatched bases: 4. This CDR3 region has 15 residues. Germline V gives CDR1 MNHEY, CDR2 SMNVEV (reference sequence). CDR3 loop: CASSPRDRGNYGYTF. The CDR3 DNA is TGTGCCAGCAGTCCCCGGGACAGGGGTAACTATGGCTACACCTTC.

This sequence joins TRBV19 and TRBJ1-1, with D tentatively TRBD1 (5 bases). The CDR3 is made up of 16 amino acids. V was cut by 3 bases and J by 1 base, with 15 bases left in between. Germline V gene lookup returns CDR1 LNHDA and CDR2 SQIVND (reference sequence). The CDR3 reads CASSMGGTGWNTEAFF. The CDR3 region has the DNA TGTGCCAGTAGTATGGGGGGGACGGGCTGGAACACTGAAGCTTTCTTT.

This clone was picked up a small number of times. The rearrangement joins TRBV4-2 to TRBJ1-1; tentatively, D is TRBD1 (6 bases). V lost 3 bases and J lost 1, with 12 bases in between. CDR3 size: 15 residues. Germline-derived CDR1 and CDR2 are LGHNA and YNFKEQ. CDR3 sequence (DNA): TGTGCCAGCAGCCAGGGGCGGGGGGCGAACACTGAAGCTTTCTTT. Protein: CASSQGRGANTEAFF.

This sequence joins TRBV15 and TRBJ2-7; 8 positions match TRBD1. CDR1 and CDR2 (germline): LNHNV, YYDKDF (reference sequence). The CDR3 is made up of 15 amino acids. Trimming at V came to 1 base and at J to 5 bases, leaving 7 bases not matched to a gene. The CDR3 bases are TGTGCCACCAGCAGAGCGACAGGGGACCTCAACGAGCAGTACTTC. Translated, it gives CATSRATGDLNEQYF.

This clone was detected only a few times. The chain couples TRBV7-2 to TRBJ2-3; D is uncertain. Trimming removed 3 bases from V and 1 base from J, with 5 bases in between. Germline V lookup: CDR1 SGHTA, CDR2 FQGNSA. The CDR3 has 13 amino acids. CDR3 coding DNA: TGTGCCAGCAGCTTCTCGGGCACAGATACGCAGTATTTT. It translates to CASSFSGTDTQYF.

The V call is TRBV28, the J call TRBJ2-1; 8 bases agree with TRBD1. CDR3 size: 14 residues. Germline V gene lookup returns CDR1 MDHEN and CDR2 SYDVKM. V was clipped by 6 bases and J by 7 bases; unmatched bases: 8. The CDR3 DNA sequence: TGTGCCAGCAGCACACCGGGACAGGTGAATGAGCAGTTCTTC. Protein product: CASSTPGQVNEQFF.

This clone showed up just a few times. The chain links TRBV9 to TRBJ1-2; 9 bases map to TRBD1. CDR1 is SGDLS and CDR2 is YYNGEE in the germline V gene. The ends lost 3 bases at V and 5 bases at J; junction bases unmatched: 11. The CDR3 is 16 residues long. The CDR3 loop reads CASSANPGTGSYGYTF. DNA for the CDR3: TGTGCCAGCAGCGCCAACCCCGGGACAGGGAGTTATGGCTACACCTTC. Based on the CDR3 plus reference TRBV9 and TRBJ1-2, the full variable domain is DSGVTQTPKHLITATGQRVTLRCSPRSGDLSVYWYQQSLDQGLQFLIQYYNGEERAKGNILERFSAQQFPDLHSELNLSSLELGDSALYFCASSANPGTGSYGYTFGSGTRLTVV.

This clone was counted between two and nine times. CDR3 in DNA: TGTGCCAGCAGCTTACTAGGGGCAGGGGGCAATCAGCCCCAGCATTTT. Its translation: CASSLLGAGGNQPQHF. The V and J genes are TRBV7-2 and TRBJ1-5; the D gene is possibly TRBD1 (6 bases). This CDR3 contains 16 residues. Germline-derived CDR1 and CDR2 are SGHTA and FQGNSA. V was cut by 2 bases and J by 2 bases, with 13 bases left in between.

The rearrangement uses TRBV5-1 and TRBJ2-1; D may be TRBD2 (6 bases). Per the germline V gene, CDR1 is SGHRS and CDR2 is YFSETQ. The CDR3 length is 15 residues. Trimming left V 4 bases short and J 6 bases short, with 17 bases between. DNA for the CDR3: TGCGCCAGCAGCGTCATGGCGGGACTGGTCAATGAGCAGTTCTTC. Amino acid sequence: CASSVMAGLVNEQFF.

The chain has TRBV7-2 and TRBJ1-6; 8 nucleotides align to TRBD1. The CDR3 is 15 residues long. V lost 5 bases and J lost 7; bases outside the gene matches: 7. Germline-derived CDR1 and CDR2 are SGHTA and FQGNSA. The CDR3 region is CASSPQRQGNSPLHF. In nucleotides, the CDR3 is TGTGCCAGCAGCCCCCAAAGACAGGGGAATTCACCCCTCCACTTT.

The chain employs TRBV7-2 and TRBJ2-1; the match to TRBD2 covers 9 bases. Germline assignment: CDR1 SGHTA and CDR2 FQGNSA. With V trimmed by 0 bases and J by 9 bases, 9 bases remained unmatched. The CDR3 spans 16 residues. The CDR3 sequence: CASSLAGTSSQGEQFF. CDR3 coding DNA: TGTGCCAGCAGCTTAGCCGGGACTAGCAGCCAGGGTGAGCAGTTCTTC.

This chain uses TRBV9 with TRBJ2-7, with 9 bases fitting TRBD1. The V and J ends lost 0 bases and 4 bases, in that order; junction bases with no gene match: 2. CDR1 and CDR2 from the germline V gene are SGDLS and YYNGEE. This CDR3 is 14 amino acids long. CDR3 nucleotide sequence: TGTGCCAGCAGCGTAGAACAGGGGGCTTACGAGCAGTACTTC. This encodes CASSVEQGAYEQYF.

This sequence joins TRBV4-1 and TRBJ1-4, with 9 bases aligning to TRBD1. This CDR3 comprises 18 residues. CDR1 MGHRA and CDR2 YSYEKL come from the germline V gene. V lost 4 bases, J lost 7 bases, and 16 bases stayed unmatched. The CDR3 bases are TGCGCCAGCAGCCGCCGCAGGCCCGAACAGGGGGCGCGTGAAAAACTGTTTTTT. Translated, it gives CASSRRRPEQGAREKLFF.

The V gene is TRBV7-8, the J gene TRBJ1-1; D not certain. Trimming shortened V by 0 bases and J by 0 bases, and 17 bases separated the two germline ends. This CDR3 region has 18 residues. Germline V lookup: CDR1 SGHVS, CDR2 FQNEAQ. The CDR3 coding sequence is TGTGCCAGCAGCTTAGCCGGAGGGCGGTATAGCATGAACACTGAAGCTTTCTTT. Translated: CASSLAGGRYSMNTEAFF.

This rearrangement joins TRBV15 to TRBJ1-2, with 7 nucleotides matching TRBD1. Germline CDR1 and CDR2: LNHNV and YYDKDF (reference sequence). The CDR3 is 15 residues long. Losses at the gene ends were 0 bases for V and 5 bases for J; bases not matched to a gene: 6. This CDR3 reads CATSRETGVGYGYTF. CDR3 DNA sequence: TGTGCCACCAGCAGAGAAACAGGGGTGGGATATGGCTACACCTTC.

The chain recombines TRBV16 with TRBJ1-2; TRBD1 aligns across 8 bases. Germline lookup yields CDR1 KGHSY and CDR2 FQNENV. CDR3 size: 16 residues. J lost 4 bases, V lost 1 base, and 8 bases had no gene match. This CDR3 is CASSQFVGQGAYGYTF. The CDR3 nucleotides read TGTGCCAGCAGCCAATTCGTCGGCCAGGGGGCCTATGGCTACACCTTC.

The genes are TRBV5-1 and TRBJ2-7, with 8 bases aligning to TRBD1. This CDR3 comprises 13 residues. The ends lost 4 bases at V and 6 bases at J; junction bases unmatched: 6. The germline gives CDR1 SGHRS, CDR2 YFSETQ. The CDR3 reads CASSRLDRGEQYF. The CDR3 DNA reads TGCGCCAGCAGCCGGTTAGACAGGGGCGAGCAGTACTTC.

The table lists this clone with a count of one. The V call is TRBV28, the J call TRBJ2-5, with 8 bases aligning to TRBD2. From germline, CDR1 is MDHEN and CDR2 SYDVKM. The CDR3 is 14 amino acids. V trimming: 4 bases; J trimming: 5 bases; junction bases outside the gene matches: 6. This CDR3 reads CASSSSGRGETQYF. In nucleotides, the CDR3 is TGTGCCAGCAGTTCCAGCGGGAGAGGCGAGACCCAGTACTTC.

The chain has TRBV7-6 and TRBJ2-3; no definite D call. The CDR3 loop spans 16 amino acids. The ends were cut back, 1 base at V and 0 bases at J, with 11 bases in the middle. Germline loops: CDR1 SGHVS, CDR2 FNYEAQ. The CDR3 protein is CASSLGEWSSTDTQYF. Here the CDR3 DNA reads TGTGCCAGCAGCTTAGGAGAGTGGTCTAGCACAGATACGCAGTATTTT.